This entry describes one T cell receptor (beta chain). This record belongs to a study of T cell responses to AZD1222 COVID-19 vaccine. The CDR3 is 15 amino acids. Germline V gene lookup returns CDR1 SGHDT and CDR2 YYEEEE. With 0 bases removed from V and 3 bases from J, the gap between germline ends came to 12 bases. TCRdb's copy holds only in-frame clones and misses some; the assay was immunoSEQ multiplex PCR. The sample has more than 140,000 clones, approximately 88% seen once. The sample here was peripheral blood, taken on day 0 of MenACWY control vaccination. The chain uses TRBV5-6 and TRBJ1-1, with D perhaps TRBD1 (6 bases). The source is an adult in good health. The CDR3 loop reads CASSLARGGHTEAFF. CDR3 nucleotides: TGTGCCAGCAGCTTGGCCAGGGGAGGGCACACTGAAGCTTTCTTT.